The 4 T cell receptor beta chains below come from one sample, sequenced in a study of blood T cell repertoires in COVID-19. Sequencing was performed with immunoSEQ multiplex PCR; in TCRdb, only in-frame clones are kept and a portion is missing. Of roughly 460,000 clones listed, roughly 89% are singletons. Source material: peripheral blood. The receptor set was obtained from a man aged 18 to 30 with COVID-19, enrolled during active disease.

The chain is built from TRBV5-1 and TRBJ1-2; no firm D call. Germline lookup yields CDR1 SGHRS and CDR2 YFSETQ. The CDR3 totals 13 residues. Between the trimmed V and J ends, which lost 0 bases and 8 bases, there was a span of 11 bases. The DNA for the CDR3 is TGCGCCAGCAGCTTGGGACATATTTACGGCTACACCTTC. Translation gives CASSLGHIYGYTF. The whole variable domain, filled in from reference TRBV5-1 and TRBJ1-2, reads KAGVTQTPRYLIKTRGQQVTLSCSPISGHRSVSWYQQTPGQGLQFLFEYFSETQRNKGNFPGRFSGRQFSNSRSEMNVSTLELGDSALYLCASSLGHIYGYTFGSGTRLTVV.

This clone was recorded only once. The chain has TRBV6-5 and TRBJ2-3; 8 nucleotides align to TRBD1. The germline CDR1 and CDR2 sequences are MNHEY and SVGAGI. The CDR3 consists of 15 residues. Losses at the gene ends were 10 bases for V and 6 bases for J; bases not matched to a gene: 15. This chain's CDR3 is CANSGEQGVRDTQYF. In DNA, the CDR3 is TGTGCCAACTCGGGGGAACAGGGGGTTCGGGATACGCAGTATTTT.

This chain joins TRBV5-1 and TRBJ2-7, with D possibly being TRBD2 (6 bases). This CDR3 has 13 residues. Germline V lookup: CDR1 SGHRS, CDR2 YFSETQ. The V end was cut by 4 bases, the J end by 2 bases, with 10 bases between. The CDR3 DNA reads as TGCGCCAGCAGCCGGACTATCGCCTACGAGCAGTACTTC. Protein: CASSRTIAYEQYF.

The genes are TRBV7-3 and TRBJ2-3, with 7 bases matching TRBD1. Germline trimming cut 1 base from V and 4 bases from J; bases unmatched to any gene: 5. The CDR3 extends over 15 amino acids. Germline assignment: CDR1 SGHTA and CDR2 FQGTGA. The CDR3 spells CASSLRGDRADTQYF. Here the CDR3 DNA reads TGTGCCAGCAGCTTAAGGGGAGACAGGGCAGATACGCAGTATTTT.